This T cell receptor beta chain was identified during a study of T cell repertoires in cytomegalovirus infection. About the research overall: Through public TCR beta signatures, both CMV infection and matching HLA type were indicated.

Findings and limits, study-wide: Summed public TCR beta family frequency identified CMV carriers bearing the relevant HLA. In two of eight donors, the top clonotype was HLA-C-restricted CMV-specific.

Trimming shortened V by 4 bases and J by 1 base, and 16 bases separated the two germline ends. CDR3 length: 17 amino acids. On this clonotype: Its antigen is undetermined.

From the reads, TCRdb called clonotypes with MiXCR, one entry per CDR3 protein. The sample contains a few hundred thousand distinct CDR3 sequences, roughly a sixth of which appear only once. Sequences were obtained from PBMCs. The chain has TRBV12-3 or TRBV12-4 and TRBJ2-2; tentatively, D is TRBD2 (6 bases). This receptor was obtained from a human donor in good health (CMV status not recorded). Some clones in this sample may be carry-over from other donors' samples. CDR3 nucleotides: TGTGCCAGCAGTTGGGGGATTAGCGGTGTGAACACCGGGGAGCTGTTTTTT. Amino acid sequence: CASSWGISGVNTGELFF.